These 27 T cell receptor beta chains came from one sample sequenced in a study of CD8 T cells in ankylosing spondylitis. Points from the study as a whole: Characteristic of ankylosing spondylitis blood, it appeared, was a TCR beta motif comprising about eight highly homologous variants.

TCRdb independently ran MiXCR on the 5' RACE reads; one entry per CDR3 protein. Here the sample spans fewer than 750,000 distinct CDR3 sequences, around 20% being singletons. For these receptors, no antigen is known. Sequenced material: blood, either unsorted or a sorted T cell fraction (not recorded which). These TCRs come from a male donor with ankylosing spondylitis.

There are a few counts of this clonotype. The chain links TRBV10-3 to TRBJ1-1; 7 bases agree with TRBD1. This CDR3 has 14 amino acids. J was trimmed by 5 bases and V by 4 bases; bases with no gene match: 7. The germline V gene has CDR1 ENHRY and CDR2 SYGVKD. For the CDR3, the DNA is TGTGCCATCAGTGTACAACAGGGGACAACTGAAGCTTTCTTT. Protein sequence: CAISVQQGTTEAFF.

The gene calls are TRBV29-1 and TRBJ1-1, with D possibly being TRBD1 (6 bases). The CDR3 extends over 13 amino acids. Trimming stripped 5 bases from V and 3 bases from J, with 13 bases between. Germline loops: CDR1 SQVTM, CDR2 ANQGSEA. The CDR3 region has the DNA TGCAGCGTTAAAACAGGGTCGGACACTGAAGCTTTCTTT. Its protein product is CSVKTGSDTEAFF.

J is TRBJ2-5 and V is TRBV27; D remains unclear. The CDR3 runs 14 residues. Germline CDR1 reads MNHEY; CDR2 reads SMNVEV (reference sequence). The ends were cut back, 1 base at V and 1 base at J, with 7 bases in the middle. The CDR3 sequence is CASSLLHSQETQYF. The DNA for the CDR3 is TGTGCCAGCAGTTTATTACACTCCCAAGAGACCCAGTACTTC.

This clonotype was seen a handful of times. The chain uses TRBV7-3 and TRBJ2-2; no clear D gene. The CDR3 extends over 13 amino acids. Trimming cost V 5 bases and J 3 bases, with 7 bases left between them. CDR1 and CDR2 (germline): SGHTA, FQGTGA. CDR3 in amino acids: CASSMSDTGELFF. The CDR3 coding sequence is TGTGCCAGCAGCATGTCTGACACCGGGGAGCTGTTTTTT.

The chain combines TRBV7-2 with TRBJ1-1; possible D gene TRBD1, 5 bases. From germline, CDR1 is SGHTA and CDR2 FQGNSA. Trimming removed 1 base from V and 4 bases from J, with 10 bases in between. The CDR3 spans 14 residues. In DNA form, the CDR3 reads TGTGCCAGCAGCTTAGGACAGACCAGCACTGAAGCTTTCTTT. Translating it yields CASSLGQTSTEAFF.

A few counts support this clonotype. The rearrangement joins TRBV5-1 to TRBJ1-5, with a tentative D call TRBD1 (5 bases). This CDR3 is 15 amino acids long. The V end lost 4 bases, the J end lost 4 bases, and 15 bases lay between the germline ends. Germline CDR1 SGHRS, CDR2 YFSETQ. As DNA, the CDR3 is TGCGCCAGCAGCCCCCGTTCGGGGCCGAATCAGCCCCAGCATTTT. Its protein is CASSPRSGPNQPQHF. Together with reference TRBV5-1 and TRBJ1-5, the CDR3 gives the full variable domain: KAGVTQTPRYLIKTRGQQVTLSCSPISGHRSVSWYQQTPGQGLQFLFEYFSETQRNKGNFPGRFSGRQFSNSRSEMNVSTLELGDSALYLCASSPRSGPNQPQHFGDGTRLSIL.

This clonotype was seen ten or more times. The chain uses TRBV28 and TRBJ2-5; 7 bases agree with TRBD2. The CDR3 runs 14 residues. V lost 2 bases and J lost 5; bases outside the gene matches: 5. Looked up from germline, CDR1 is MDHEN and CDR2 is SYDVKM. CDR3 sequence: CASSLAGVDETQYF. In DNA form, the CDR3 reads TGTGCCAGCAGTTTAGCGGGGGTTGACGAGACCCAGTACTTC.

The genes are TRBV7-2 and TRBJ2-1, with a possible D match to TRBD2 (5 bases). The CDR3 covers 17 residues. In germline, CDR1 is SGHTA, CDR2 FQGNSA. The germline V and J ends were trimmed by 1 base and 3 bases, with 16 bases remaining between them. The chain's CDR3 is CASSLERRQTLYNEQFF. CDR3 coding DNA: TGTGCCAGCAGCTTAGAGCGGCGTCAGACCCTCTACAATGAGCAGTTCTTC.

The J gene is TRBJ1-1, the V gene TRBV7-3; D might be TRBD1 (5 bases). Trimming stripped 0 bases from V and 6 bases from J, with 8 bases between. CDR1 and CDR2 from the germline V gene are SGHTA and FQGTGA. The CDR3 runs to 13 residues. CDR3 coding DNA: TGTGCCAGCAGCTTAACTGGGGGGGCTGAAGCTTTCTTT. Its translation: CASSLTGGAEAFF.

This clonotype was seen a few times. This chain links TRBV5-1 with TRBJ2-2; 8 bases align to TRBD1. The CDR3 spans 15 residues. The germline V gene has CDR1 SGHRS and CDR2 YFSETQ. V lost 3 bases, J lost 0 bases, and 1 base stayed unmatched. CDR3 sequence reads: CASSWGQANTGELFF. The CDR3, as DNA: TGCGCCAGCAGCTGGGGACAGGCGAACACCGGGGAGCTGTTTTTT. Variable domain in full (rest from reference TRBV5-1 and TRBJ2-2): KAGVTQTPRYLIKTRGQQVTLSCSPISGHRSVSWYQQTPGQGLQFLFEYFSETQRNKGNFPGRFSGRQFSNSRSEMNVSTLELGDSALYLCASSWGQANTGELFFGEGSRLTVL.

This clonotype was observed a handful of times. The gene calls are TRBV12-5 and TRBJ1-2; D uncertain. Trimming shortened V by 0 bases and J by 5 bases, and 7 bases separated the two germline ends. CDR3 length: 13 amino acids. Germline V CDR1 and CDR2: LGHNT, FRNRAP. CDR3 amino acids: CASGLVQQYGYTF. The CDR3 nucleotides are TGTGCTAGTGGTTTGGTGCAGCAATATGGCTACACCTTC.

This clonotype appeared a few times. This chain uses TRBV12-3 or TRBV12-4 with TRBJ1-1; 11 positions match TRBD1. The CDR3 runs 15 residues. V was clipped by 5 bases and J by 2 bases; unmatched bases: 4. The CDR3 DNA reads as TGTGCCAGCAGTGGGACAGGGGGTACCAACACTGAAGCTTTCTTT. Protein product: CASSGTGGTNTEAFF.

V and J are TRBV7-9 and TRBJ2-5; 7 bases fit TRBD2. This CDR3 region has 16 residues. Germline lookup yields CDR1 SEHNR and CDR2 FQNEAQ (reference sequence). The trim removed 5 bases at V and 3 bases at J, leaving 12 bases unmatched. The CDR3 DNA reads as TGTGCCAGCAGCACCCTAGGAGCAGCGGGAAAAGAGACCCAGTACTTC. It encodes CASSTLGAAGKETQYF.

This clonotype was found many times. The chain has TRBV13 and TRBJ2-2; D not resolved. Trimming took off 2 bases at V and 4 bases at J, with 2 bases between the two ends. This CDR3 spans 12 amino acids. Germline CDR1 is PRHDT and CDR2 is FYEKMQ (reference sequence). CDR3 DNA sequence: TGTGCCAGCAGCTTAATCACCGGGGAGCTGTTTTTT. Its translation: CASSLITGELFF.

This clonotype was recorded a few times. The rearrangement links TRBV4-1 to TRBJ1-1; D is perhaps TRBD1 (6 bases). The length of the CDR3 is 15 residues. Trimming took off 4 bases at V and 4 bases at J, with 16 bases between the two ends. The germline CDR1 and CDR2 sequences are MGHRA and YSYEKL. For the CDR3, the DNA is TGCGCCAGCAGCCCCGTTTCTGGGGGCGGCACTGAAGCTTTCTTT. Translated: CASSPVSGGGTEAFF.

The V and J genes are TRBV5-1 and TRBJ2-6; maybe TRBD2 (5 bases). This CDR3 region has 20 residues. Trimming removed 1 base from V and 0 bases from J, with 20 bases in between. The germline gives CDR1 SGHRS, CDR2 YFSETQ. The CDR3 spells CASSLTGWDNLLSGANVLTF. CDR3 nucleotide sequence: TGCGCCAGCAGCTTGACGGGGTGGGATAACCTCCTCTCTGGGGCCAACGTCCTGACTTTC.

CDR3 DNA sequence: TGTGCCATCAGTGAGCGTGGCGGGACTAGCGGGGGCCGCACAGATACGCAGTATTTT. It encodes CAISERGGTSGGRTDTQYF. The chain links TRBV10-3 to TRBJ2-3, with 14 bases lining up with TRBD2. Germline CDR1 is ENHRY and CDR2 is SYGVKD. CDR3 size: 19 residues. The V segment lost 2 bases and the J segment 1 base; nucleotides outside the gene matches: 8.

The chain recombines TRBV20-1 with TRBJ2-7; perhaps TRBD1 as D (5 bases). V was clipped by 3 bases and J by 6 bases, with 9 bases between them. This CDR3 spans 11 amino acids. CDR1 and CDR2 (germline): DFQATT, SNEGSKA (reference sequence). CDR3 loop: CSASRGSEQYF. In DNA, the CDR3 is TGCAGTGCTAGTAGGGGAAGCGAGCAGTACTTC.

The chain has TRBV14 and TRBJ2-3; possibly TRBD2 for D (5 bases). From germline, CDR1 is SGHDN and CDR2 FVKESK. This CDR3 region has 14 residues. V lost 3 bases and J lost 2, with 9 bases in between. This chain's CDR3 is CASSQGVDTDTQYF. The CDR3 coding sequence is TGTGCCAGCAGCCAGGGAGTTGACACAGATACGCAGTATTTT.

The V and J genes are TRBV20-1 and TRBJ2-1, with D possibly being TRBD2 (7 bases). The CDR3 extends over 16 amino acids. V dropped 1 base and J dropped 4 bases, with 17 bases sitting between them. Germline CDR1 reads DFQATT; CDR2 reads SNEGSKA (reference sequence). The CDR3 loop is CSARAFGGGPYNEQFF. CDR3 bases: TGCAGTGCTAGAGCGTTTGGCGGGGGCCCATACAATGAGCAGTTCTTC.

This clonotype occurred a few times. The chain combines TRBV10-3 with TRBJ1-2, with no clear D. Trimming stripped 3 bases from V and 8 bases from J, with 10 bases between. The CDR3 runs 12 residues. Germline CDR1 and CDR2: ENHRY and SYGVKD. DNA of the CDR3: TGTGCCATCAGTGAATTGAGATTGGGCTACACCTTC. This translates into CAISELRLGYTF.

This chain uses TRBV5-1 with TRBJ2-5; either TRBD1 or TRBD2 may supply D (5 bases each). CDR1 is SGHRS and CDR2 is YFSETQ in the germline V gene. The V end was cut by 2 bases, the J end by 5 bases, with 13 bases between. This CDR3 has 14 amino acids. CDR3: CASSFYRDGETQYF. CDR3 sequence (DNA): TGCGCCAGCAGCTTCTACCGGGACGGGGAGACCCAGTACTTC.

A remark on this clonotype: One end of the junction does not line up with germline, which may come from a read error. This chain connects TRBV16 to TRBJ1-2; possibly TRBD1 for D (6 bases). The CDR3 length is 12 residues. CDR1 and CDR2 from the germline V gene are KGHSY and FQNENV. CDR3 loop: CASSQSSSGQHF. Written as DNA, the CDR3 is TGTGCCAGCAGCCAATCGTCCTCTGGACAGCACTTC.

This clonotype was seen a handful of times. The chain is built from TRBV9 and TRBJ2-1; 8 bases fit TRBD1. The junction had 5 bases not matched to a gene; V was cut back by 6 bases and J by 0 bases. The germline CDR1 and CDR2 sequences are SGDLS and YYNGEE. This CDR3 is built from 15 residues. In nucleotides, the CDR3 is TGTGCCAGCACACCCGGACAGGGCTCCTACAATGAGCAGTTCTTC. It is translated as CASTPGQGSYNEQFF.

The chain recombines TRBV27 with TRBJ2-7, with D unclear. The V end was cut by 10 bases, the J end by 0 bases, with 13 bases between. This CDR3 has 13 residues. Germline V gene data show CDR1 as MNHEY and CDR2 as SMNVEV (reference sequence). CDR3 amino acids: CATQGRSSYEQYF. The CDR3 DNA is TGTGCCACTCAAGGCCGAAGCTCCTACGAGCAGTACTTC.

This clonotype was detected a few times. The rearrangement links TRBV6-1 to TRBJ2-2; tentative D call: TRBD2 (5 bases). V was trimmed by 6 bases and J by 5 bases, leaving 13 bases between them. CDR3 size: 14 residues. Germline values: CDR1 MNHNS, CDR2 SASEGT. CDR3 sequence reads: CASSLTPGTGELFF. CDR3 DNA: TGTGCCAGCAGCTTGACACCGGGGACCGGGGAGCTGTTTTTT.

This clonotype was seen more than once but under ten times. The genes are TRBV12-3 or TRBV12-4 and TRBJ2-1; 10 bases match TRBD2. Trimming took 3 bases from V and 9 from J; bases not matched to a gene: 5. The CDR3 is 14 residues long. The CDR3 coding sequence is TGTGCCAGCAGTTTCCGGATAGCGGGAGGTGAGCAGTTCTTC. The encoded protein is CASSFRIAGGEQFF.